This TCR beta chain was sequenced during a study of T cell responses to AZD1222 COVID-19 vaccine. Concerning this clone: In the same sample, other DNA sequences code for this CDR3.

TCRdb's copy holds only in-frame clones and misses some; the assay was immunoSEQ multiplex PCR. Of a few hundred thousand clones in the sample, approximately 95% are singletons; the top ten hold less than 0.65%. Trimming took 0 bases from V and 1 from J; bases not matched to a gene: 3. The CDR3 extends over 16 amino acids. CDR1 and CDR2 (germline): SGDLS, YYNGEE. The chain is built from TRBV9 and TRBJ2-3; 9 bases are shared with TRBD2. Here the sequenced sample was peripheral blood, taken on day 0 of AZD1222 vaccination. The source is an adult in good health. The CDR3 loop reads CASSVAAGGGTDTQYF. CDR3 bases: TGTGCCAGCAGCGTAGCGGCGGGGGGGGGCACAGATACGCAGTATTTT.